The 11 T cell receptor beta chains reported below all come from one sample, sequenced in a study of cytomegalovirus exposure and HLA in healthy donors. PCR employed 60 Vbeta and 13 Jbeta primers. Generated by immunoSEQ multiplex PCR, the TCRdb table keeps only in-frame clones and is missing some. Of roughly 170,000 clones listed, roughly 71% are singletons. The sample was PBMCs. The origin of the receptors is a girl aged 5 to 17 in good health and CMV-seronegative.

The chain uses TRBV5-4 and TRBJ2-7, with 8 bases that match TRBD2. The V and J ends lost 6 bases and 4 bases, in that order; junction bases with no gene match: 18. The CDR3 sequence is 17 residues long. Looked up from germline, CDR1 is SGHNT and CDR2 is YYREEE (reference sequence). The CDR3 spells CASTLNPSGGGVYEQYF. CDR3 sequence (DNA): TGTGCCAGCACCCTAAACCCGAGCGGGGGAGGTGTGTACGAGCAGTACTTC.

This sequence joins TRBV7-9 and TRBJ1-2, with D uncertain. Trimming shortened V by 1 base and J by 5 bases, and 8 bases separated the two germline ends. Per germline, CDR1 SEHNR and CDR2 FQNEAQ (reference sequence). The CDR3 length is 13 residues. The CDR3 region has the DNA TGTGCCAGCAGCTTAGTTACAGAGTATGGCTACACCTTC. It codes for CASSLVTEYGYTF.

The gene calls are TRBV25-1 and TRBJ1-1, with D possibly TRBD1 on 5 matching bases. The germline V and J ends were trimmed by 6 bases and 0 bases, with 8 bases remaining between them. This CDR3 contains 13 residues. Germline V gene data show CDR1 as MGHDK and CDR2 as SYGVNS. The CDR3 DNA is TGTGCCAGCAGGCAAGGGGTGAACACTGAAGCTTTCTTT. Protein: CASRQGVNTEAFF.

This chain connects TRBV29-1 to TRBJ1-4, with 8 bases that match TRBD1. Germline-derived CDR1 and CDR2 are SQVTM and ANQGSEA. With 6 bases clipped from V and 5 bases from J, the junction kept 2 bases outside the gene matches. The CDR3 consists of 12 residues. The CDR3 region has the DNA TGCAGCGTGACAGGGGAAAATGAAAAACTGTTTTTT. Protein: CSVTGENEKLFF.

The CDR3 coding sequence is TGTGCCAGTAGTATGATACGGGGGGGGCCCACAGATGAGCAGTTCTTC. Protein product: CASSMIRGGPTDEQFF. The chain is built from TRBV19 and TRBJ2-1, with TRBD2 matching 8 bases. The CDR3 contains 16 residues. Germline values: CDR1 LNHDA, CDR2 SQIVND (reference sequence). Trimming at V came to 3 bases and at J to 8 bases, leaving 12 bases not matched to a gene.

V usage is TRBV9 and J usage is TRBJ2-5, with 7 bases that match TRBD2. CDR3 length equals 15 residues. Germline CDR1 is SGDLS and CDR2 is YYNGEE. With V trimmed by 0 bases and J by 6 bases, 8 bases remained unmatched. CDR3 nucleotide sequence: TGTGCCAGCAGCGTAGAGGCGGGGGTAATGAAGACCCAGTACTTC. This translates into CASSVEAGVMKTQYF.

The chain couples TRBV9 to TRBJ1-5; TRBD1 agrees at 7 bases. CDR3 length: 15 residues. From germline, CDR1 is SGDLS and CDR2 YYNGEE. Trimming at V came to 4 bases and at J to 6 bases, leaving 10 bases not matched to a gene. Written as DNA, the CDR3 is TGTGCCAGCAGCCCCACCTTCGACAGGGTTCAGCCCCAGCATTTT. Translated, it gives CASSPTFDRVQPQHF.

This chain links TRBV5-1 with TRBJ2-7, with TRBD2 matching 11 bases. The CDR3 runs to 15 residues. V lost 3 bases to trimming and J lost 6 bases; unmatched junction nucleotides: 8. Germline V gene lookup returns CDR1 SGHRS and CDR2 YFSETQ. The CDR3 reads CASSSRLAGRGEQYF. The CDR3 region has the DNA TGCGCCAGCAGCTCAAGACTAGCGGGGAGGGGCGAGCAGTACTTC.

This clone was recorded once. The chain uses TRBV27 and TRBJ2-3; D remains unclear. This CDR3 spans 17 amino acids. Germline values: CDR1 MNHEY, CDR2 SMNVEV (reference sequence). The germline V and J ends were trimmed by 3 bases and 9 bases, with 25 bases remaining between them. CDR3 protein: CASSFLASGKLARTQYF. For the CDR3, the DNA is TGTGCCAGCAGTTTCCTGGCCAGTGGAAAGTTGGCGAGGACGCAGTATTTT.

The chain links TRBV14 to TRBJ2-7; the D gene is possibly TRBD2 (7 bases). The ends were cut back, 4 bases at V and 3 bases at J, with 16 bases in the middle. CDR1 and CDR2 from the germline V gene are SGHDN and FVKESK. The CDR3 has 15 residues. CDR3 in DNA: TGTGCCAGCAGCCTTCTAGGGGGGGCAAACTACGAGCAGTACTTC. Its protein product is CASSLLGGANYEQYF. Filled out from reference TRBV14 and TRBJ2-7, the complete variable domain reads EAGVTQFPSHSVIEKGQTVTLRCDPISGHDNLYWYRRVMGKEIKFLLHFVKESKQDESGMPNNRFLAERTGGTYSTLKVQPAELEDSGVYFCASSLLGGANYEQYFGPGTRLTVT.

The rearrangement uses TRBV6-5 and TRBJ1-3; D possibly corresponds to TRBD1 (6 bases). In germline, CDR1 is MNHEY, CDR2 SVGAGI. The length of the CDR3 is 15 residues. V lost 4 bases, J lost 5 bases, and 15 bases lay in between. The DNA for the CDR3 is TGTGCCAGCAGTTCCGCCACGGACAGTCGAAACACCATATATTTT. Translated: CASSSATDSRNTIYF.